These T cell receptor beta chains were read from a single sample in a study of identical twins. TCRdb fed the 5' RACE reads into MiXCR, producing one record per CDR3 protein. The table records 690,000 or so distinct CDR3 sequences, approximately 6% of them present only once. The sample comprised naive T cells sorted from blood. These receptors were taken from a man younger than 35 in good health. Each CDR3 is given with its conserved first and last residue. The D gene is left open where the match is weak. A clone size is listed for some rows: how often the clone was seen (once, few, many), or a class if it is expanded.

>TRBJ2-7|TRBV20-1|few|NA
TGCAGTGCCTGCCAAACTCAATCTAACGACGAGCAGTACTTC
CSACQTQSNDEQYF
>TRBJ1-2|TRBV30|NA|NA
TGTGCCTGGAGTGTAGGGGTCTATGGCTACACCTTC
CAWSVGVYGYTF
>TRBJ2-3|TRBV20-1|few|NA
TGCAGTGCTAGCCTTGGTCGGTACACAGATACGCAGTATTTT
CSASLGRYTDTQYF
>TRBJ1-5|TRBV19|NA|NA
TGTGCCAGTACCGGGGGACGGTTGAATCAGCCCCAGCATTTT
CASTGGRLNQPQHF
>TRBJ2-1|TRBV5-6|NA|NA
TGTGCCAGCAGCTTGAGGGGTACGATGCCTACCTACAATGAGCAGTTCTTC
CASSLRGTMPTYNEQFF
>TRBJ2-1|TRBV28|many|TRBD2
TGTGCCAGCAGTTCTCCGGGAGGCCCCTCCAATGAGCAGTTCTTC
CASSSPGGPSNEQFF
>TRBJ1-3|TRBV7-6|few|NA
TGTGCCAGCAGCTTAGACAGGGTTACAAACACCATATATTTT
CASSLDRVTNTIYF
>TRBJ2-6|TRBV6-5|few|NA
TGTGCCAGCAGTTATGGGGCAGGGACGTTCTCTGGGGCCAACGTCCTGACTTTC
CASSYGAGTFSGANVLTF
>TRBJ1-4|TRBV5-1|few|TRBD1
TGCGCCAGCAGAGAACGGGACAGGGGTGAAAAACTGTTTTTT
CASRERDRGEKLFF
>TRBJ1-5|TRBV12-2|NA|NA
TGTGCAAGTCGCGACCGGGGGAACAATCAGCCCCAGCATTTT
CASRDRGNNQPQHF
>TRBJ2-3|TRBV4-2|many|NA
TGTGCCAGCAGCCAAGAAAATAGAGCCCGAAGCACAGATACGCAGTATTTT
CASSQENRARSTDTQYF
>TRBJ2-2|TRBV6-1|few|NA
TGTGCCAGCACCCAGAGGGGCAGGGCCGGGGAGCTGTTTTTT
CASTQRGRAGELFF
>TRBJ2-1|TRBV7-2|NA|NA
TGTGCCAGCAGCTTAGGTCCGGGGGACCCCTACAATGAGCAGTTCTTC
CASSLGPGDPYNEQFF
>TRBJ2-5|TRBV12-3/TRBV12-4|NA|NA
TGTGCCAGCACCCGTGGGGGCATACGGACCCAGTACTTC
CASTRGGIRTQYF
>TRBJ1-2|TRBV29-1|many|NA
TGCAGCGTTGCTAGCGCCCGTGGCTACACCTTC
CSVASARGYTF
>TRBJ1-1|TRBV5-1|few|NA
TGCGCCAGCAGTTTGGACGAGGGCAGCGAAGCTTTCTTT
CASSLDEGSEAFF
>TRBJ2-5|TRBV3-1|NA|TRBD1
TGTGCCAGCAGCCAAGTATCCGGGACAGGACAAGAGACCCAGTACTTC
CASSQVSGTGQETQYF